This T cell receptor (beta chain) emerged from a study of T cells in Graves' hyperthyroidism and ophthalmopathy. RNA transcripts were the template for amplifying TCR beta CDR3 regions. First-round RT-PCR with HTBI primers amplified the TCR CDR3 region. In TCRdb, the multiplex PCR reads were re-called with MiXCR into one record per CDR3 protein. Among about 400,000 distinct CDR3 sequences listed, about 14% were seen once. This clonotype was recorded a few times. Its antigen is as yet unknown. This sequence may be a read error, since a much larger clone differs from it by one base. Study conclusions and caveats: Blood also contained most expanded thyroid clonotypes above 0.001.

The sequence derives from a woman aged 30 to 39 with Graves' ophthalmopathy. Sequencing input: blood.

Here the CDR3 DNA reads TGTGCCAGCTCCCGGGGGCGAAAAGTACCGTATAGCGATCAGCCCCAGCATTTT. Its protein product is CASSRGRKVPYSDQPQHF. The J gene is TRBJ1-5, the V gene TRBV28; tentative D call: TRBD1 (6 bases). Germline lookup yields CDR1 MDHEN and CDR2 SYDVKM. This CDR3 is built from 18 residues. The entire variable domain, with the rest obtained from reference TRBV28 and TRBJ1-5, is as follows: DVKVTQSSRYLVKRTGEKVFLECVQDMDHENMFWYRQDPGLGLRLIYFSYDVKMKEKGDIPEGYSVSREKKERFSLILESASTNQTSMYLCASSRGRKVPYSDQPQHFGDGTRLSIL.